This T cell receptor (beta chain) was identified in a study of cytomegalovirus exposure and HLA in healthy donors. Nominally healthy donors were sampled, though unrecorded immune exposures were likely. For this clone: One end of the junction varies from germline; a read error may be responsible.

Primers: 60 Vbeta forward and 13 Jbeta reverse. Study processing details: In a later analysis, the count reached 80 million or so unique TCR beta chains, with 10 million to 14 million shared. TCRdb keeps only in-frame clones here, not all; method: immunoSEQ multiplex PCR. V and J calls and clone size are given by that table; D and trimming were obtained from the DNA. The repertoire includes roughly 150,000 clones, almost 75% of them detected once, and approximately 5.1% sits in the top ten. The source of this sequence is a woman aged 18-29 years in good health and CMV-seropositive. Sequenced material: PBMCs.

DNA for the CDR3: TGTGCCAGCAGCCTAGGACCTAGCTCCTACAATGAGCAGTTCTTC. It yields the protein CASSLGPSSYNEQFF. V is TRBV13 and J is TRBJ2-1; D is ambiguous. This CDR3 comprises 15 residues. Germline V CDR1 and CDR2: PRHDT, FYEKMQ (reference sequence).